Listed below are T cell receptor beta chains from one sample, sequenced in a study of blood T cell repertoires in COVID-19. Clones were read by immunoSEQ multiplex PCR, and TCRdb kept only the in-frame ones, dropping some. The sample gives fewer than 200,000 clones, about 79% of which show up once; roughly 28% is in the top ten. The sample comprised peripheral blood. All receptors come from a woman aged 70 to 79 with acute or convalescent COVID-19. The CDR3 runs from the conserved cysteine through the conserved F or W. Fields, in order: J gene, V gene, CDR3 protein.

TRBJ2-3,TRBV7-3,CASSLGSGFLTDTQYF
TRBJ1-6,TRBV11-2,CASSLGLVRSPLHF
TRBJ1-2,TRBV5-5,CASSLPQGRRGYTF
TRBJ1-1,TRBV5-1,CASSLYPGTEAFF
TRBJ1-2,TRBV5-4,CASSLGDRRGYTF
TRBJ2-5,TRBV30,CAWSLQGEEETQYF
TRBJ1-5,TRBV7-8,CASSLGGQAQLRPQHF
TRBJ2-2,TRBV2,CASVRDRANTGELFF
TRBJ1-4,TRBV5-1,CASNSGATNEKLFF
TRBJ2-7,TRBV3-1/TRBV3-2,CASSRGGSFSYEQYF
TRBJ2-7,TRBV5-1,CASSLDRGLSYEQYF
TRBJ1-2,TRBV3-1/TRBV3-2,CASGQGATYGYTF
TRBJ2-3,TRBV29-1,CSVGWREETDTQYF
TRBJ1-1,TRBV25-1,CASSEDSSSEAFF
TRBJ2-7,TRBV6-6,CASSGASGYSYEQYF
TRBJ2-3,TRBV7-3,CASSLGGRTDTQYF
TRBJ2-3,TRBV12-3/TRBV12-4,CASSLERGAQYF
TRBJ2-7,TRBV4-2,CASSQETGFDEQYF
TRBJ2-7,TRBV7-6,CASSDTGGDFYEQYF
TRBJ1-1,TRBV29-1,CSVPDRVGTEAFF
TRBJ1-5,TRBV10-3,CAISESLTGVSNQPQHF
TRBJ1-5,TRBV6-1,CASSEPPSAQHF
TRBJ2-5,TRBV2,CASSGTSAVQETQYF
TRBJ2-6,TRBV27,CASQALASSGANVLTF
TRBJ2-3,TRBV11-2,CASSPFWTSGSTDTQYF
TRBJ1-1,TRBV29-1,CSAEQGAGEAFF
TRBJ2-2,TRBV9,CASSVESSGNTGELFF
TRBJ2-1,TRBV3-1/TRBV3-2,CAAGTARNEQFF
TRBJ2-5,TRBV12-5,CASGLGIAGARETQYF